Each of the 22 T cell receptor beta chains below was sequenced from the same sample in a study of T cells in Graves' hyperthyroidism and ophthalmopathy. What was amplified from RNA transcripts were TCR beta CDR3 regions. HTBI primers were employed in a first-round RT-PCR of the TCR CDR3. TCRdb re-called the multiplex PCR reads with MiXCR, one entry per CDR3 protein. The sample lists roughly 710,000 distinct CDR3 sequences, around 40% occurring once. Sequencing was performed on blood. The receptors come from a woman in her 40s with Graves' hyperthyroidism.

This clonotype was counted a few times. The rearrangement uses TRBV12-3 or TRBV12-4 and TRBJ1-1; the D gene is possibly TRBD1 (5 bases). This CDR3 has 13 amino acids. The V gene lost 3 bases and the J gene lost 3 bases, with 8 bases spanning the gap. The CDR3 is CASSLGVHTEAFF. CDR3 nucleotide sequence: TGTGCCAGCAGTTTGGGGGTTCACACTGAAGCTTTCTTT.

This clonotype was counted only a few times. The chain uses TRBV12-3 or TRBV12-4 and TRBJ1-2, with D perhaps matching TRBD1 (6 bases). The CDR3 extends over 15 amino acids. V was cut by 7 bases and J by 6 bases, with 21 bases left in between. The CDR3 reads CASTPSGTPNHGYTF. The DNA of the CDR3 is TGTGCCAGCACCCCCTCCGGGACACCGAATCATGGCTACACCTTC.

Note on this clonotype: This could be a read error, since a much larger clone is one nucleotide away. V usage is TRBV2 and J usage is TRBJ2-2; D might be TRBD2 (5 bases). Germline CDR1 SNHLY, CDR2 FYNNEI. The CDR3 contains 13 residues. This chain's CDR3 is CASSFPNTGEPFF. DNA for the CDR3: TGTGCCAGCAGTTTCCCTAACACCGGGGAGCCGTTTTTT.

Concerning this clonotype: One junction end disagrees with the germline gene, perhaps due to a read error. CDR3 sequence reads: CATSSRDTGELFF. CDR3 in DNA: TGTGCCACCAGCAGCAGGGACACTGGGGAGCTGTTTTTT. The V call is TRBV15, the J call TRBJ2-2; possible D gene TRBD1, 6 bases. The CDR3 runs to 13 residues. The germline V gene encodes CDR1 LNHNV and CDR2 YYDKDF (reference sequence).

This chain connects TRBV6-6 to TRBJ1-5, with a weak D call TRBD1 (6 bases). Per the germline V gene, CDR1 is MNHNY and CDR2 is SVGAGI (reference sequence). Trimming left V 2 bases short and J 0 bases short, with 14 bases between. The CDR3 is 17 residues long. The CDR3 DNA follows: TGTGCCAGCAGTTACCCGGGGACATACTATAGCAATCAGCCCCAGCATTTT. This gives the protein CASSYPGTYYSNQPQHF.

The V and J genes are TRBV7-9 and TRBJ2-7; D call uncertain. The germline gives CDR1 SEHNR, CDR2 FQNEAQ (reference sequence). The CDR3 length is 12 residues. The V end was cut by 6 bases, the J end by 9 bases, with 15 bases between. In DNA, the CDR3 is TGTGCCAGCAGTCTTTCGGACCCGGGGCAGTACTTC. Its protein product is CASSLSDPGQYF.

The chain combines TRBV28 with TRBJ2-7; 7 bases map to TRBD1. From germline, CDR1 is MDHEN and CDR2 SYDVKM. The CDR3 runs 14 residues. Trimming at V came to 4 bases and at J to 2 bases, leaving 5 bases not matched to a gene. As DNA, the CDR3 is TGTGCCAGCAGTTCGGGACAGCTTCCCTACGAGCAGTACTTC. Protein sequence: CASSSGQLPYEQYF. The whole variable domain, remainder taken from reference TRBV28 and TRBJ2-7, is DVKVTQSSRYLVKRTGEKVFLECVQDMDHENMFWYRQDPGLGLRLIYFSYDVKMKEKGDIPEGYSVSREKKERFSLILESASTNQTSMYLCASSSGQLPYEQYFGPGTRLTVT.

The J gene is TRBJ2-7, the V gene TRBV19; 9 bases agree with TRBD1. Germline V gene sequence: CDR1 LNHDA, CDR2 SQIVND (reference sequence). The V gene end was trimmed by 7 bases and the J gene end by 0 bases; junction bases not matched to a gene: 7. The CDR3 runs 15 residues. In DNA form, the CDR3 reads TGTGCCAGTACCCGGACAGGGGCTTCCTCCTACGAGCAGTACTTC. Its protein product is CASTRTGASSYEQYF.

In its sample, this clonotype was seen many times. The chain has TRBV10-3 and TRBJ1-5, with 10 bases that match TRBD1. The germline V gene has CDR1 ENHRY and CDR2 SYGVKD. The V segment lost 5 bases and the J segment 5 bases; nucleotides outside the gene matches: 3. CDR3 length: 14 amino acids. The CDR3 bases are TGTGCCATCAGTAACGGACAGGGGGATCAGCCCCAGCATTTT. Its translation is CAISNGQGDQPQHF.

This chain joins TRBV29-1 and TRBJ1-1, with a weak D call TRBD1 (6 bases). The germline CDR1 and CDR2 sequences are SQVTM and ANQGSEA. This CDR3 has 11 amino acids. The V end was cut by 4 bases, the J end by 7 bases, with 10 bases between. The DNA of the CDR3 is TGCAGCGTTGGGGGGGCCAATGAAGCTTTCTTT. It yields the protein CSVGGANEAFF.

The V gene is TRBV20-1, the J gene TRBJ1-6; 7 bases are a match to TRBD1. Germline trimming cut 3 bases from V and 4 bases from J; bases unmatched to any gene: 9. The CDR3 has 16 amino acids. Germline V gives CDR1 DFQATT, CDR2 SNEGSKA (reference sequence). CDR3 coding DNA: TGCAGTGCTAGTGGGACCACAGGGGCGTATAATTCACCCCTCCACTTT. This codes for CSASGTTGAYNSPLHF.

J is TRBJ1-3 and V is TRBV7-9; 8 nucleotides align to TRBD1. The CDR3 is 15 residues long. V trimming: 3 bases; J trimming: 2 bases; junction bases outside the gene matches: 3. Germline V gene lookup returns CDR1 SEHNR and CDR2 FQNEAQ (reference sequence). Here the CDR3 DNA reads TGTGCCAGCAGCTTGACAGGGGAAACTGGAAACACCATATATTTT. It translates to CASSLTGETGNTIYF.

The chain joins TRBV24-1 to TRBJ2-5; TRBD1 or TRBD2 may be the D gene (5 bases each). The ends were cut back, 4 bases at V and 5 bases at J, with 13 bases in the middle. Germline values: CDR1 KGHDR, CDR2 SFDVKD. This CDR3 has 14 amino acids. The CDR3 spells CATSDRDQRETQYF. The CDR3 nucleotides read TGTGCCACCAGTGACCGGGACCAACGGGAGACCCAGTACTTC.

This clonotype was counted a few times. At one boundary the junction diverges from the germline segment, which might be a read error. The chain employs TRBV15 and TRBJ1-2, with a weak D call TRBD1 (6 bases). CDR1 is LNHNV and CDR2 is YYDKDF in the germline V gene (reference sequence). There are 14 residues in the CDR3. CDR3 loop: CASSTGGPGPGYTF. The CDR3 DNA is TGTGCCAGCAGCACGGGGGGCCCCGGCCCTGGCTACACCTTC.

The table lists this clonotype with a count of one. The CDR3 sequence is CSTLGEWGVNTGELFF. CDR3 bases: TGCAGTACGCTAGGGGAGTGGGGGGTGAACACCGGGGAGCTGTTTTTT. The chain employs TRBV20-1 and TRBJ2-2; TRBD2 is a possible D gene (6 bases). The germline V gene has CDR1 DFQATT and CDR2 SNEGSKA (reference sequence). The germline V and J ends were trimmed by 8 bases and 1 base, with 20 bases remaining between them. The CDR3 runs to 16 residues.

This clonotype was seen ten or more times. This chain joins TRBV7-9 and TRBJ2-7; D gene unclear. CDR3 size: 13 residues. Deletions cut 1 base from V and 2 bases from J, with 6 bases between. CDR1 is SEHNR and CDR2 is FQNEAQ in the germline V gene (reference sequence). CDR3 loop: CASSLETPYEQYF. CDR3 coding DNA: TGTGCCAGCAGCTTAGAAACGCCCTACGAGCAGTACTTC.

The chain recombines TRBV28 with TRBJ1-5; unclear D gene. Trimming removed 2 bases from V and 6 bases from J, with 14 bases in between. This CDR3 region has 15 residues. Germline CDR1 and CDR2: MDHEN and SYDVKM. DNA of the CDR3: TGTGCCAGCAGTTTACTCGGGAGGGCTCGTCAGCCCCAGCATTTT. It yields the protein CASSLLGRARQPQHF.

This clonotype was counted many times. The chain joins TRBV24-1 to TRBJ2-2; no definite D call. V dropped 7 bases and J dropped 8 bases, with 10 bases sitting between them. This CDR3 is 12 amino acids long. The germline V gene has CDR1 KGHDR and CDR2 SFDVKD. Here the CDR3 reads CATRARMGELFF. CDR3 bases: TGTGCCACCAGAGCGCGGATGGGGGAGCTGTTTTTT.

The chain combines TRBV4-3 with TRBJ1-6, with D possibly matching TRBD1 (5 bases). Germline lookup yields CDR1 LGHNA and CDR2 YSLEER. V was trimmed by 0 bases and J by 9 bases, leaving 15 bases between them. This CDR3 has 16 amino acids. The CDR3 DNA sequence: TGCGCCAGCAGCCAAGATTCCGGGACTGGGGGTTCACCCCTCCACTTT. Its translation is CASSQDSGTGGSPLHF.

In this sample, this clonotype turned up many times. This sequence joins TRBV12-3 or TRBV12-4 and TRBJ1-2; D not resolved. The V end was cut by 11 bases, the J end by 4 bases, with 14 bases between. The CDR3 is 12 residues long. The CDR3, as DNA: TGTGCCTCATCCCCACAAGTCTATGGCTACACCTTC. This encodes CASSPQVYGYTF.

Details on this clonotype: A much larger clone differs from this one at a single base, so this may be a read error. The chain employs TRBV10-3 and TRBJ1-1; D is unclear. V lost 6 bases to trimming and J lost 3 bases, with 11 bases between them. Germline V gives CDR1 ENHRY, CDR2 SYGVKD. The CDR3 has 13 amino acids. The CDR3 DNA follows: TGTGCCATCAGCGACGGGATTTACACTGAAGCTTTCTTT. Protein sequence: CAISDGIYTEAFF.

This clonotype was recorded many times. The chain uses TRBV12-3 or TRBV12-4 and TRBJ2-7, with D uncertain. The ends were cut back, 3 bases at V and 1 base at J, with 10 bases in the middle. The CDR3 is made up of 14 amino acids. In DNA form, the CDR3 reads TGTGCCAGCAGTTTTGGACGTCGTTCCTACGAGCAGTACTTC. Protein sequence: CASSFGRRSYEQYF.